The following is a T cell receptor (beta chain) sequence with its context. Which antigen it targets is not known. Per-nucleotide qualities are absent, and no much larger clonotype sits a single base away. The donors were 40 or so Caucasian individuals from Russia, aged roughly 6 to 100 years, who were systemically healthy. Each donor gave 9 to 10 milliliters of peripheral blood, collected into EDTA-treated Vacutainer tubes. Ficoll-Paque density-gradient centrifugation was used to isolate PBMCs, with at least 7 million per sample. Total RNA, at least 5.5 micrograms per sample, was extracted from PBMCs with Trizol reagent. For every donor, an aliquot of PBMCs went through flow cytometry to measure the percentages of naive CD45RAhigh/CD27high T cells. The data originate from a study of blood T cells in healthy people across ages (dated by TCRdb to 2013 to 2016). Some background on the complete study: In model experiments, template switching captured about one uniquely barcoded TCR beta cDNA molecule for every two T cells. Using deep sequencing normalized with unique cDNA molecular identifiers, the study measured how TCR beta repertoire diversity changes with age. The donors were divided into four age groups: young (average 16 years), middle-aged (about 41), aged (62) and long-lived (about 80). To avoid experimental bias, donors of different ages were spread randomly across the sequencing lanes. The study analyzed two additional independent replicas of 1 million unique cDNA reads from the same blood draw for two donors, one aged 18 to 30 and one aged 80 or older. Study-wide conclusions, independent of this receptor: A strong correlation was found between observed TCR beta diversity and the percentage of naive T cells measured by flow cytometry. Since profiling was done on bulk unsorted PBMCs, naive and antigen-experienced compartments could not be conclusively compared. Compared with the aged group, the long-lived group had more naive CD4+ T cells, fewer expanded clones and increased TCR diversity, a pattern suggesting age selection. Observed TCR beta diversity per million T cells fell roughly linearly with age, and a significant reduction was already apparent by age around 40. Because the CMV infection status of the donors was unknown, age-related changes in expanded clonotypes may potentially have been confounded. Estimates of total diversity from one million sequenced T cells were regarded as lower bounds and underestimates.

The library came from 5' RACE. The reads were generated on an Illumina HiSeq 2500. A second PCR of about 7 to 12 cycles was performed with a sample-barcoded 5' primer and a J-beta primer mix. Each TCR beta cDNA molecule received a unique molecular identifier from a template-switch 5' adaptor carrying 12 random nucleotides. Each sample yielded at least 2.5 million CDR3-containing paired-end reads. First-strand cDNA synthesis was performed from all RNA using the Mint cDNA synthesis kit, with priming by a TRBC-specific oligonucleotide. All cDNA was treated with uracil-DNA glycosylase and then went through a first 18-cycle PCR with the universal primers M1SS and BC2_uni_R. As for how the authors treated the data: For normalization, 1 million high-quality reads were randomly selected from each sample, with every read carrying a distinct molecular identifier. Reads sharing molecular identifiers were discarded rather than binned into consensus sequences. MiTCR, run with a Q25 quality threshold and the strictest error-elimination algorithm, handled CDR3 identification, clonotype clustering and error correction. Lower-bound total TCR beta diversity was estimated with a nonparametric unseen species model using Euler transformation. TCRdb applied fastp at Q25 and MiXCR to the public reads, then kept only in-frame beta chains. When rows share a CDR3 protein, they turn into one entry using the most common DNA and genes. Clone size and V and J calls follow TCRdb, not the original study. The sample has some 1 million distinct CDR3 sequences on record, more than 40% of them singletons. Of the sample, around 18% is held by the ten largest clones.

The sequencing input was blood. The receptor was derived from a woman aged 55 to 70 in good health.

The DNA reads as follows: TGCAGCGTTGATCTTAGGACTAGCGGGGGTCCTGAGCAGTTCTTC. This translates into CSVDLRTSGGPEQFF. This sequence uses TRBV29-1 and TRBJ2-1; the junction holds 13 bases that match TRBD2. V is cut back by 3 bases and J by 9 bases, with 8 bases in the junction unmatched. The germline V gene sets CDR1 to SQVTM and CDR2 to ANQGSEA. Inclusive of the bounding cysteine and phenylalanine, the CDR3 is 15 residues long. Kept here is only the CDR3 DNA, which spans 45 bases and is read in frame from base 1.